The 32 T cell receptor beta chains below come from one sample, sequenced in a study of blood T cell repertoires in COVID-19. The repertoire was sequenced with immunoSEQ multiplex PCR; TCRdb's copy has only in-frame clones and lacks some. The sample records about 210,000 clones, approximately 80% being singletons. Sequencing used PBMCs or T cells enriched from blood (not recorded which). Every receptor here comes from a woman aged 50 to 60 with acute COVID-19.

This chain joins TRBV6-5 and TRBJ2-7; 9 nucleotides align to TRBD2. This CDR3 contains 13 residues. The germline gives CDR1 MNHEY, CDR2 SVGAGI. CDR3 nucleotides: TGTGCAGCAGGGGCTAGCGGGGAGTACGAGCAGTACTTC. Encoded protein: CAAGASGEYEQYF.

The V gene is TRBV28, the J gene TRBJ2-7, with D uncertain. Trimming removed 7 bases from V and 6 bases from J, with 10 bases in between. Per the germline V gene, CDR1 is MDHEN and CDR2 is SYDVKM. There are 11 residues in the CDR3. The CDR3, as DNA: TGTGCCAGCACCGGAGTGGGCGAGCAGTACTTC. This translates into CASTGVGEQYF.

V usage is TRBV29-1 and J usage is TRBJ2-5, with 14 bases identical to TRBD2. This CDR3 spans 16 amino acids. V shed 4 bases and J 1 base; nucleotides not matched to a gene: 5. CDR1 SQVTM and CDR2 ANQGSEA come from the germline V gene. CDR3 coding DNA: TGCAGCGTTGTGGGACTAGCGGGGGTTACCCAAGAGACCCAGTACTTC. Translating gives CSVVGLAGVTQETQYF.

The V gene is TRBV19, the J gene TRBJ2-2; 8 bases map to TRBD1. Germline CDR1 LNHDA, CDR2 SQIVND (reference sequence). Trimming removed 5 bases from V and 7 bases from J; junction bases left unmatched: 6. CDR3 length equals 14 residues. The CDR3: CASSSRGQIGELFF. In DNA, the CDR3 is TGTGCCAGTAGTTCCAGGGGGCAAATCGGGGAGCTGTTTTTT. Full variable domain (outside the CDR3, taken from reference TRBV19 and TRBJ2-2): DGGITQSPKYLFRKEGQNVTLSCEQNLNHDAMYWYRQDPGQGLRLIYYSQIVNDFQKGDIAEGYSVSREKKESFPLTVTSAQKNPTAFYLCASSSRGQIGELFFGEGSRLTVL.

This chain uses TRBV7-9 with TRBJ1-4, with TRBD1 matching 8 bases. Germline V gene sequence: CDR1 SEHNR, CDR2 FQNEAQ (reference sequence). The CDR3 spans 16 residues. J gave up 10 bases and V 1 base, and 11 bases lay outside the gene matches. CDR3 in amino acids: CASSLGVGRGHGKLFF. The CDR3 bases are TGTGCCAGCAGCTTAGGAGTTGGCAGGGGGCATGGAAAACTGTTTTTT.

The chain has TRBV12-5 and TRBJ1-5; D possibly corresponds to TRBD1 (5 bases). The CDR3 is 15 residues long. Looked up from germline, CDR1 is LGHNT and CDR2 is FRNRAP. With 1 base removed from V and 4 bases from J, the gap between germline ends came to 11 bases. This CDR3 is CASGLGGKGNQPQHF. The CDR3, as DNA: TGTGCTAGTGGTTTGGGGGGAAAGGGGAATCAGCCCCAGCATTTT.

A word on this clone: The same CDR3 arises from other DNA sequences in this sample as well. The chain employs TRBV5-1 and TRBJ2-3, with no clear D. The CDR3 is made up of 14 amino acids. V lost 0 bases and J 0 bases, leaving 5 bases between the germline ends. CDR1 is SGHRS and CDR2 is YFSETQ in the germline V gene. The CDR3 loop is CASSLGQSTDTQYF. The CDR3 DNA reads as TGCGCCAGCAGCTTGGGGCAGAGCACAGATACGCAGTATTTT.

The J gene is TRBJ2-3, the V gene TRBV3-1 (or the pseudogene TRBV3-2); 12 bases are shared with TRBD2. The CDR3 spans 14 residues. The V gene's germline CDR1 is LGHDT and CDR2 YNNKEL (reference sequence). Trimming took 4 bases from V and 10 from J; bases not matched to a gene: 6. The CDR3 DNA reads as TGTGCCAGCAGCCGAACTAGCGGGAGGACTGCGCAGTATTTT. Translating it yields CASSRTSGRTAQYF.

The genes are TRBV19 and TRBJ1-1; D possibly corresponds to TRBD1 (5 bases). CDR1 is LNHDA, CDR2 SQIVND, per germline (reference sequence). V dropped 6 bases and J dropped 0 bases, with 11 bases sitting between them. The CDR3 spans 14 residues. For the CDR3, the DNA is TGTGCCAGTAGAGAAACAGGAATGAACACTGAAGCTTTCTTT. Translated, it gives CASRETGMNTEAFF. Drawing the rest from reference TRBV19 and TRBJ1-1, the complete variable domain is DGGITQSPKYLFRKEGQNVTLSCEQNLNHDAMYWYRQDPGQGLRLIYYSQIVNDFQKGDIAEGYSVSREKKESFPLTVTSAQKNPTAFYLCASRETGMNTEAFFGQGTRLTVV.

V and J are TRBV6-5 and TRBJ2-5; D not certain. The V gene lost 7 bases and the J gene lost 2 bases, with 8 bases spanning the gap. Germline-derived CDR1 and CDR2 are MNHEY and SVGAGI. The CDR3 has 12 residues. CDR3 loop: CASTRVQETQYF. For the CDR3, the DNA is TGTGCCAGCACCCGGGTTCAAGAGACCCAGTACTTC.

The chain uses TRBV7-8 and TRBJ2-7; 8 bases are shared with TRBD2. V was pared by 4 bases and J by 6 bases, with 2 bases of the junction left unmatched. There are 12 residues in the CDR3. Germline values: CDR1 SGHVS, CDR2 FQNEAQ. Here the CDR3 DNA reads TGTGCCAGCAGCTCCACTAGCGGCGAGCAGTACTTC. This sequence encodes CASSSTSGEQYF.

The rearrangement links TRBV3-1 (or the pseudogene TRBV3-2) to TRBJ1-1; maybe TRBD1 (6 bases). Germline V gene sequence: CDR1 LGHDT, CDR2 YNNKEL (reference sequence). CDR3 length equals 14 residues. V was shortened by 0 bases and J by 10 bases, with 15 bases between the two germline ends. The CDR3 DNA reads as TGTGCCAGCAGCCAAGAGGACAGCCAACCGGGAGCTTTCTTT. Translation gives CASSQEDSQPGAFF.

The chain joins TRBV29-1 to TRBJ2-5; 10 bases agree with TRBD1. V was clipped by 3 bases and J by 2 bases; unmatched bases: 9. This CDR3 spans 16 amino acids. CDR1 and CDR2 (germline): SQVTM, ANQGSEA. In DNA form, the CDR3 reads TGCAGCGTTGAGAGGACAGGGGGGAACCCTCAAGAGACCCAGTACTTC. Its translation: CSVERTGGNPQETQYF.

The rearrangement links TRBV19 to TRBJ2-2; the match to TRBD1 covers 8 bases. Per the germline V gene, CDR1 is LNHDA and CDR2 is SQIVND (reference sequence). Unmatched junction bases numbered 6, after V lost 9 bases and J lost 6 bases. The CDR3 consists of 13 residues. In DNA form, the CDR3 reads TGTGCCAGCCAGGGGGCGCCGTCCGGGGAGCTGTTTTTT. Its translation: CASQGAPSGELFF.

The chain carries TRBV11-2 and TRBJ1-2; D call uncertain. The CDR3 is 14 amino acids. V lost 0 bases and J 8 bases, leaving 13 bases between the germline ends. Germline V gene sequence: CDR1 SGHAT, CDR2 FQNNGV. In DNA form, the CDR3 reads TGTGCCAGCAGCTTAGATCTACGAGCGAACGGCTACACCTTC. Protein product: CASSLDLRANGYTF. The full variable domain, rest sourced from reference TRBV11-2 and TRBJ1-2, is EAGVAQSPRYKIIEKRQSVAFWCNPISGHATLYWYQQILGQGPKLLIQFQNNGVVDDSQLPKDRFSAERLKGVDSTLKIQPAKLEDSAVYLCASSLDLRANGYTFGSGTRLTVV.

This sequence joins TRBV12-5 and TRBJ2-7; 7 nucleotides match TRBD1. The CDR3 is 15 amino acids. After removal of 5 bases from V and 6 bases from J, the junction contained 13 bases not matched to a gene. Germline V gene data show CDR1 as LGHNT and CDR2 as FRNRAP. The CDR3 coding sequence is TGTGCTAGTGGTCCCTCCCGACAGGGCCAGGGCGAGCAGTACTTC. Translated: CASGPSRQGQGEQYF.

This clone was seen at least ten times. The chain has TRBV28 and TRBJ1-5; weak D call: TRBD1 (6 bases). Germline CDR1 is MDHEN and CDR2 is SYDVKM. The germline V and J ends were trimmed by 5 bases and 4 bases, with 18 bases remaining between them. The CDR3 totals 16 residues. The CDR3 sequence: CASSPEGGIWNQPQHF. CDR3 DNA: TGTGCCAGCAGTCCGGAGGGGGGGATTTGGAATCAGCCCCAGCATTTT.

The V gene is TRBV5-1, the J gene TRBJ2-1; 8 nucleotides agree with TRBD2. The CDR3 is 17 residues long. V trimming: 4 bases; J trimming: 8 bases; junction bases outside the gene matches: 17. Germline CDR1 reads SGHRS; CDR2 reads YFSETQ. Written as DNA, the CDR3 is TGCGCCAGCAGCCCGGGGTTAGCGGGAACCGGGTGGGATGAGCAGTTCTTC. This codes for CASSPGLAGTGWDEQFF. Combining the CDR3 with reference TRBV5-1 and TRBJ2-1 gives the whole variable domain KAGVTQTPRYLIKTRGQQVTLSCSPISGHRSVSWYQQTPGQGLQFLFEYFSETQRNKGNFPGRFSGRQFSNSRSEMNVSTLELGDSALYLCASSPGLAGTGWDEQFFGPGTRLTVL.

V usage is TRBV20-1 and J usage is TRBJ1-4, with a tentative D call TRBD1 (6 bases). The CDR3 has 13 amino acids. CDR1 is DFQATT and CDR2 is SNEGSKA in the germline V gene (reference sequence). V was pared by 3 bases and J by 6 bases, with 11 bases between. The CDR3 reads CSASRGIDEKLFF. CDR3 sequence (DNA): TGCAGTGCTAGTAGGGGGATCGATGAAAAACTGTTTTTT.

CDR3 sequence: CATSRLAGNSYNEQFF. The CDR3, as DNA: TGTGCCACCAGCAGACTAGCGGGAAACTCCTACAATGAGCAGTTCTTC. The J gene is TRBJ2-1, the V gene TRBV15; 9 bases fit TRBD2. Germline trimming cut 2 bases from V and 0 bases from J; bases unmatched to any gene: 2. The CDR3 extends over 16 amino acids. CDR1 LNHNV and CDR2 YYDKDF come from the germline V gene (reference sequence).

The chain carries TRBV6-1 and TRBJ2-3; no clear D gene. Germline V gene lookup returns CDR1 MNHNS and CDR2 SASEGT. V dropped 4 bases and J dropped 2 bases, with 7 bases sitting between them. The CDR3 is 13 amino acids. The CDR3: CASSAGLTDTQYF. The CDR3 nucleotides are TGTGCCAGCAGTGCAGGCCTCACAGATACGCAGTATTTT.

The chain links TRBV7-9 to TRBJ2-1; 9 bases match TRBD1. Trimming removed 5 bases from V and 1 base from J; junction bases left unmatched: 9. CDR1 is SEHNR, CDR2 FQNEAQ, per germline (reference sequence). The CDR3 is 17 amino acids. For the CDR3, the DNA is TGTGCCAGCAGCCCCTACGGGACAGGGCAATCCTACAATGAGCAGTTCTTC. This codes for CASSPYGTGQSYNEQFF.

This chain links TRBV10-3 with TRBJ2-3; tentatively, D is TRBD1 (5 bases). V was cut by 6 bases and J by 7 bases, with 20 bases left in between. The CDR3 spans 15 residues. CDR1 is ENHRY, CDR2 SYGVKD, per germline. This CDR3 reads CAIRPRDSVSNTQYF. In nucleotides, the CDR3 is TGTGCCATCAGACCCCGTGACAGTGTATCGAATACGCAGTATTTT.

The V and J genes are TRBV18 and TRBJ2-3, with 9 bases identical to TRBD1. Trimming at V came to 3 bases and at J to 7 bases, leaving 8 bases not matched to a gene. The germline CDR1 and CDR2 sequences are KGHSH and LQKENI. The CDR3 totals 15 residues. The CDR3: CASSPLIQGANTQYF. The CDR3 DNA reads as TGTGCCAGCTCACCCTTAATACAGGGGGCAAATACGCAGTATTTT.

The chain has TRBV27 and TRBJ2-1; D unresolved. This CDR3 has 15 residues. CDR1 is MNHEY, CDR2 SMNVEV, per germline (reference sequence). Trimming cost V 2 bases and J 0 bases, with 8 bases left between them. As DNA, the CDR3 is TGTGCCAGCAGTTTAACGGTTAGCTCCTACAATGAGCAGTTCTTC. This sequence encodes CASSLTVSSYNEQFF.

This chain uses TRBV27 with TRBJ1-5, with D maybe TRBD1 (5 bases). This CDR3 spans 16 amino acids. V was cut by 7 bases and J by 0 bases, with 16 bases left in between. Germline V CDR1 and CDR2: MNHEY, SMNVEV (reference sequence). The CDR3 DNA reads TGTGCCAGCATGGGCCCGACAGACCATAGCAATCAGCCCCAGCATTTT. This translates into CASMGPTDHSNQPQHF.

This chain links TRBV7-2 with TRBJ2-2; 8 bases line up with TRBD1. The CDR3 totals 15 residues. The junction had 10 bases not matched to a gene; V was cut back by 9 bases and J by 4 bases. Germline CDR1 reads SGHTA; CDR2 reads FQGNSA. DNA of the CDR3: TGTGCCAGTAAATCAGGGGGCGGAATCACCGGGGAGCTGTTTTTT. Translating it yields CASKSGGGITGELFF.

This clone was counted between two and nine times. The V and J genes are TRBV3-1 (or the pseudogene TRBV3-2) and TRBJ2-1, with 12 bases fitting TRBD2. The CDR3 runs to 16 residues. Germline V gives CDR1 LGHDT, CDR2 YNNKEL (reference sequence). Trimming at V came to 5 bases and at J to 4 bases, leaving 6 bases not matched to a gene. The CDR3 DNA is TGTGCCAGCAGCTACCGACTAGCGGGAGTTTACAATGAGCAGTTCTTC. This sequence encodes CASSYRLAGVYNEQFF.

This clone was counted between two and nine times. The V call is TRBV7-6, the J call TRBJ2-3; D remains unclear. The V and J ends lost 1 base and 0 bases respectively, with 11 bases between them. This CDR3 is built from 16 residues. Germline V gene data show CDR1 as SGHVS and CDR2 as FNYEAQ. The chain's CDR3 is CASSLGLITSTDTQYF. The CDR3 DNA is TGTGCCAGCAGCTTAGGCCTAATTACTAGCACAGATACGCAGTATTTT.

The rearrangement uses TRBV7-2 and TRBJ1-6, with D possibly being TRBD1 (5 bases). Trimming left V 1 base short and J 6 bases short, with 10 bases between. The CDR3 length is 15 residues. Germline CDR1 and CDR2: SGHTA and FQGNSA. The CDR3 DNA follows: TGTGCCAGCAGCTTAGGGACATTGGGTAATTCACCCCTCCACTTT. This gives the protein CASSLGTLGNSPLHF.

The gene calls are TRBV5-1 and TRBJ2-1; 11 nucleotides agree with TRBD2. Germline-derived CDR1 and CDR2 are SGHRS and YFSETQ. V lost 3 bases, J lost 4 bases, and 12 bases stayed unmatched. The CDR3 is 18 amino acids. Here the CDR3 DNA reads TGCGCCAGCAGCTCCGGAACTAGCGGGAGATCGTATTACAATGAGCAGTTCTTC. It encodes CASSSGTSGRSYYNEQFF.

The chain employs TRBV7-2 and TRBJ1-1, with 8 bases aligning to TRBD1. Germline V gives CDR1 SGHTA, CDR2 FQGNSA. The CDR3 spans 16 residues. V dropped 4 bases and J dropped 1; count of bases not matched to a gene: 8. CDR3 DNA: TGTGCCAGCAGCTCAGGGGGCGCGGGTCGGAACACTGAAGCTTTCTTT. Translating gives CASSSGGAGRNTEAFF.